A selection of T cell receptor beta chains follows, all from one sample in a study of OX40 agonist ivuxolimab in advanced cancers. Profiled with immunoSEQ multiplex PCR; TCRdb holds only in-frame clones, not every one. There are about 38,000 clones in the sample; 82% occur only once, and 21% lies in the top ten. Sequences were derived from CD4+ or CD8+ T cells sorted from blood, sampled in a trial of the OX40 agonist ivuxolimab. These receptors all stem from an adult with an advanced solid tumor such as melanoma, head and neck, liver or kidney cancer. CDR3s include the opening cysteine and the closing phenylalanine or tryptophan. D genes are given only for firm matches. Clone size, where shown, is once, few, many, or a class for clones that have expanded.

V: TRBV9
size: -
D: -
J: TRBJ2-2
CDR3: CASSVGSSETGELFF
DNA: TGTGCCAGCAGCGTAGGATCGAGCGAGACCGGGGAGCTGTTTTTT

V: TRBV9
size: -
D: -
J: TRBJ2-7
CDR3: CASSVAGGPSGEQYF
DNA: TGTGCCAGCAGCGTAGCAGGAGGTCCCTCGGGAGAGCAGTACTTC

V: TRBV6-5
size: once
D: -
J: TRBJ2-7
CDR3: CASSPGTAGYEQYF
DNA: TGTGCCAGCAGTCCAGGGACTGCAGGCTACGAGCAGTACTTC

V: TRBV27
size: -
D: -
J: TRBJ2-5
CDR3: CASSPGNGETQYF
DNA: TGTGCCAGCAGTCCCGGGAACGGAGAGACCCAGTACTTC

V: TRBV6-6
size: -
D: -
J: TRBJ1-1
CDR3: CASSYSQEIAFF
DNA: TGTGCCAGCAGTTACTCGCAGGAGATAGCTTTCTTT

V: TRBV4-2
size: -
D: TRBD2
J: TRBJ2-5
CDR3: CASSHERGFGETQYF
DNA: TGTGCCAGCAGCCACGAGCGGGGGTTCGGAGAGACCCAGTACTTC

V: TRBV5-6
size: -
D: -
J: TRBJ2-3
CDR3: CASSLGDGIDTQYF
DNA: TGTGCCAGCAGCTTGGGTGACGGGATCGATACGCAGTATTTT

V: TRBV4-1
size: -
D: -
J: TRBJ1-3
CDR3: CASSQMTWQGNTIYF
DNA: TGCGCCAGCAGCCAGATGACATGGCAAGGAAACACCATATATTTT

V: TRBV5-1
size: -
D: TRBD1
J: TRBJ2-3
CDR3: CASSLFGQGGTDTQYF
DNA: TGCGCCAGCAGCTTGTTCGGACAGGGGGGCACAGATACGCAGTATTTT

V: TRBV27
size: -
D: -
J: TRBJ1-1
CDR3: CASSLSWVGGGARTEAFF
DNA: TGTGCCAGCAGTTTATCCTGGGTGGGCGGGGGCGCACGCACTGAAGCTTTCTTT

V: TRBV28
size: -
D: -
J: TRBJ1-5
CDR3: CASTPDLTGTNQPQHF
DNA: TGTGCCAGTACCCCCGACTTGACGGGAACAAATCAGCCCCAGCATTTT